This T cell receptor beta chain was documented in a study of molecular identifiers for immune sequencing clone quantification. On the study more broadly: Replicates involved a five-way split of RNA from around 18,000 or 91,000 naive CD8 cells, with sequencing of four.

Trimming shortened V by 1 base and J by 0 bases, and 14 bases separated the two germline ends. The CDR3 runs 17 residues. Germline assignment: CDR1 SGHTA and CDR2 FQGNSA. From the PCR reads, TCRdb called clonotypes with MiXCR, one entry per CDR3 protein. The sample includes 50,000 to 65,000 distinct CDR3 sequences, under 30% of them seen just once. CD8+CD4-CCR7+CD45RA+ cells were sorted as naive CD8 T cells. A few counts support this clonotype. The sequence was collected from a human donor in good health. Some libraries in this study had Jurkat cell RNA spiked in. The chain is built from TRBV7-2 and TRBJ2-3; D not resolved. Input material: naive CD8+ T cells from blood, with Jurkat cell RNA spiked in. Subset specified: FACS-sorted CD8+CD4-CCR7+CD45RA+ naive T cells. The CDR3: CASSLVYQSYSTDTQYF. The DNA of the CDR3 is TGTGCCAGCAGCTTAGTTTATCAGTCCTATAGCACAGATACGCAGTATTTT.